The 31 T cell receptor beta chains presented below share a single source sample, sequenced in a study of T cell changes during pregnancy in multiple sclerosis. The protocol was immunoSEQ multiplex PCR, while the TCRdb copy is restricted to in-frame clones and leaves out a portion. This sample has about 57,000 clones, with around nine tenths found just once. The sequences come from CD4+ T cells from peripheral blood mononuclear cells, collected before pregnancy. The source of these receptors is a female donor with multiple sclerosis, enrolled in a pregnancy study.

This chain links TRBV5-1 with TRBJ1-2; 8 positions agree with TRBD1. The V and J ends lost 4 bases and 8 bases, in that order; junction bases with no gene match: 7. This CDR3 is 13 amino acids long. Germline CDR1 SGHRS, CDR2 YFSETQ. In nucleotides, the CDR3 is TGCGCCAGCAGCCCCGGACAGGGTCGGGGCTACACCTTC. It is translated as CASSPGQGRGYTF.

CDR3 nucleotide sequence: TGTGCCAGCAGCTACTCTGGGGCCCTGGACACCATATATTTT. It translates to CASSYSGALDTIYF. The chain has TRBV5-8 and TRBJ1-3, with a weak D call TRBD1 (5 bases). V was shortened by 3 bases and J by 8 bases, with 15 bases between the two germline ends. Germline CDR1 is SGHTS and CDR2 is YDEGEE. The CDR3 has 14 residues.

The chain joins TRBV11-2 to TRBJ2-1, with D tentatively TRBD2 (5 bases). The CDR3 totals 13 residues. In germline, CDR1 is SGHAT, CDR2 FQNNGV. V lost 1 base to trimming and J lost 8 bases, with 9 bases between them. The CDR3 region has the DNA TGTGCCAGCAGCTTAGGAAGCGGCTATGAGCAGTTCTTC. It yields the protein CASSLGSGYEQFF. Full variable domain (remainder filled in from reference TRBV11-2 and TRBJ2-1): EAGVAQSPRYKIIEKRQSVAFWCNPISGHATLYWYQQILGQGPKLLIQFQNNGVVDDSQLPKDRFSAERLKGVDSTLKIQPAKLEDSAVYLCASSLGSGYEQFFGPGTRLTVL.

The chain combines TRBV9 with TRBJ2-1; no clear D gene. The ends were cut back, 0 bases at V and 10 bases at J, with 8 bases in the middle. Germline CDR1 SGDLS, CDR2 YYNGEE. This CDR3 is 12 amino acids long. CDR3 nucleotide sequence: TGTGCCAGCAGCGTAGTCGAGCGAGAGCAGTTCTTC. Translated: CASSVVEREQFF.

The V gene is TRBV28, the J gene TRBJ1-1; D not certain. The CDR3 is 14 residues long. Deletions cut 6 bases from V and 2 bases from J, with 13 bases between. Germline lookup yields CDR1 MDHEN and CDR2 SYDVKM. In DNA form, the CDR3 reads TGTGCCAGCAGGCCCTCGCGGGGAAACACTGAAGCTTTCTTT. As protein: CASRPSRGNTEAFF.

The chain links TRBV5-1 to TRBJ2-5; 12 bases are a match to TRBD1. The germline CDR1 and CDR2 sequences are SGHRS and YFSETQ. The CDR3 has 17 amino acids. With V trimmed by 0 bases and J by 5 bases, 8 bases remained unmatched. CDR3 coding DNA: TGCGCCAGCAGCTTGGCCGCGGGACAGGGGGCTCGGGAGACCCAGTACTTC. Translation: CASSLAAGQGARETQYF. The variable domain in full, with the rest retrieved from reference TRBV5-1 and TRBJ2-5, is KAGVTQTPRYLIKTRGQQVTLSCSPISGHRSVSWYQQTPGQGLQFLFEYFSETQRNKGNFPGRFSGRQFSNSRSEMNVSTLELGDSALYLCASSLAAGQGARETQYFGPGTRLLVL.

CDR3 sequence reads: CASSPWTSGQSSYNEQFF. In nucleotides, the CDR3 is TGTGCCAGCAGTCCCTGGACTAGCGGGCAAAGCTCCTACAATGAGCAGTTCTTC. This sequence joins TRBV25-1 and TRBJ2-1, with 11 bases matching TRBD2. This CDR3 is 18 amino acids long. Losses at the gene ends were 5 bases for V and 0 bases for J; bases not matched to a gene: 9. The germline CDR1 and CDR2 sequences are MGHDK and SYGVNS.

This chain uses TRBV27 with TRBJ2-1; 10 bases align to TRBD2. Germline trimming cut 8 bases from V and 5 bases from J; bases unmatched to any gene: 6. The CDR3 sequence is 14 residues long. From germline, CDR1 is MNHEY and CDR2 SMNVEV (reference sequence). CDR3 DNA sequence: TGTGCCAGCCTCGGACTAGCGGAAAACAATGAGCAGTTCTTC. It codes for CASLGLAENNEQFF.

The chain is built from TRBV5-1 and TRBJ1-4, with 7 positions matching TRBD1. The CDR3 sequence is 14 residues long. Germline V gene sequence: CDR1 SGHRS, CDR2 YFSETQ. Trimming removed 7 bases from V and 5 bases from J; junction bases left unmatched: 8. The CDR3 DNA sequence: TGCGCCAGCGCCACCGGGACAGTAAATGAAAAACTGTTTTTT. It is translated as CASATGTVNEKLFF.

V usage is TRBV5-8 and J usage is TRBJ2-1; D is possibly TRBD2 (5 bases). Germline lookup yields CDR1 SGHTS and CDR2 YDEGEE. The CDR3 is 16 amino acids. Trimming stripped 4 bases from V and 1 base from J, with 15 bases between. CDR3 nucleotides: TGTGCCAGCAGCCAAAGGTTGACGGGGTCCTACAATGAGCAGTTCTTC. This sequence encodes CASSQRLTGSYNEQFF.

The chain combines TRBV19 with TRBJ1-1; 7 nucleotides align to TRBD1. The V gene end was trimmed by 7 bases and the J gene end by 7 bases; junction bases not matched to a gene: 12. Germline values: CDR1 LNHDA, CDR2 SQIVND (reference sequence). This CDR3 comprises 14 residues. In DNA, the CDR3 is TGTGCCAGTAAGGTCCCGGACAGGTCCAGTGAAGCTTTCTTT. Protein: CASKVPDRSSEAFF.

The V call is TRBV19, the J call TRBJ1-2, with 7 bases fitting TRBD1. The CDR3 runs 14 residues. Losses at the gene ends were 4 bases for V and 2 bases for J; bases not matched to a gene: 4. CDR1 is LNHDA and CDR2 is SQIVND in the germline V gene (reference sequence). This CDR3 reads CASSKGTANYGYTF. The CDR3 nucleotides are TGTGCCAGTAGTAAAGGGACAGCGAACTATGGCTACACCTTC.

This clone was seen only once. The chain uses TRBV2 and TRBJ2-7, with TRBD1 identical over 7 bases. This CDR3 region has 13 residues. CDR1 is SNHLY and CDR2 is FYNNEI in the germline V gene. Trimming at V came to 7 bases and at J to 0 bases, leaving 3 bases not matched to a gene. The CDR3 sequence: CASTGTDSYEQYF. CDR3 sequence (DNA): TGTGCCAGCACCGGGACAGACTCCTACGAGCAGTACTTC.

This chain uses TRBV27 with TRBJ1-4, with D maybe TRBD1 (5 bases). The germline V gene encodes CDR1 MNHEY and CDR2 SMNVEV (reference sequence). V lost 4 bases and J 4 bases, leaving 10 bases between the germline ends. The CDR3 sequence is 14 residues long. The CDR3 coding sequence is TGTGCCAGCAGTTGGGGGGGATTTAATGAAAAACTGTTTTTT. Protein: CASSWGGFNEKLFF.

This clone is medium-sized in the sample. The chain has TRBV30 and TRBJ1-4; D unresolved. Between the trimmed V and J ends, which lost 0 bases and 8 bases, there was a span of 7 bases. The CDR3 contains 12 residues. Per the germline V gene, CDR1 is GTSNPN and CDR2 is SVGIG (reference sequence). This chain's CDR3 is CAWSVLVEKLFF. As DNA, the CDR3 is TGTGCCTGGAGTGTACTGGTAGAAAAACTGTTTTTT. Complete variable domain (other parts from reference TRBV30 and TRBJ1-4): SQTIHQWPATLVQPVGSPLSLECTVEGTSNPNLYWYRQAAGRGLQLLFYSVGIGQISSEVPQNLSASRPQDRQFILSSKKLLLSDSGFYLCAWSVLVEKLFFGSGTQLSVL.

The rearrangement uses TRBV19 and TRBJ2-7; possible D gene TRBD1, 6 bases. CDR1 LNHDA and CDR2 SQIVND come from the germline V gene (reference sequence). The CDR3 length is 13 residues. V dropped 5 bases and J dropped 1 base, with 9 bases sitting between them. CDR3 residues: CASSGDRSYEQYF. The CDR3 DNA reads TGTGCCAGTAGTGGAGACAGGTCCTACGAGCAGTACTTC.

The V and J genes are TRBV7-2 and TRBJ1-4, with TRBD1 matching over 11 bases. J gave up 6 bases and V 5 bases, and 2 bases lay outside the gene matches. In germline, CDR1 is SGHTA, CDR2 FQGNSA. This CDR3 spans 14 amino acids. The CDR3 loop reads CASSADRGHEKLFF. CDR3 DNA: TGTGCCAGCAGCGCGGACAGGGGGCATGAAAAACTGTTTTTT.

The genes are TRBV5-8 and TRBJ2-7, with 7 bases that match TRBD2. J gave up 6 bases and V 1 base, and 4 bases lay outside the gene matches. Germline V gives CDR1 SGHTS, CDR2 YDEGEE. There are 13 residues in the CDR3. CDR3 region: CASSLLRGFEQYF. The CDR3 DNA is TGTGCCAGCAGCTTGTTGCGGGGGTTCGAGCAGTACTTC.

The rearrangement joins TRBV7-2 to TRBJ2-5; no definite D call. This CDR3 has 13 residues. The V gene's germline CDR1 is SGHTA and CDR2 FQGNSA. Deletions cut 5 bases from V and 5 bases from J, with 12 bases between. The CDR3 loop reads CASSLGLRETQYF. The CDR3 region has the DNA TGTGCCAGCAGCCTTGGATTGCGGGAGACCCAGTACTTC.

This clone was recorded only once. The chain couples TRBV28 to TRBJ1-2; 9 bases map to TRBD1. The J segment lost 9 bases and the V segment lost 5 bases, leaving 10 bases of the junction unmatched. This CDR3 is built from 14 residues. Germline V gene lookup returns CDR1 MDHEN and CDR2 SYDVKM. CDR3 in amino acids: CASSPITGGLRYTF. CDR3 nucleotides: TGTGCCAGCAGTCCTATTACAGGGGGCTTACGCTACACCTTC.

The chain has TRBV10-3 and TRBJ2-7; the D is unclear. Germline V gene data show CDR1 as ENHRY and CDR2 as SYGVKD. V lost 3 bases and J 3 bases, leaving 3 bases between the germline ends. The CDR3 covers 11 residues. Written as DNA, the CDR3 is TGTGCCATCAGTGACCTCTACGAGCAGTACTTC. Translating it yields CAISDLYEQYF.

The chain has TRBV15 and TRBJ1-3; TRBD1 matches at 8 bases. Germline V gives CDR1 LNHNV, CDR2 YYDKDF (reference sequence). This CDR3 contains 16 residues. V was pared by 2 bases and J by 1 base, with 4 bases of the junction left unmatched. The CDR3 protein is CATSRLDRASGNTIYF. As DNA, the CDR3 is TGTGCCACCAGCAGACTGGACAGGGCATCTGGAAACACCATATATTTT.

This chain links TRBV4-2 with TRBJ1-1; TRBD1 matches 8 bases. The CDR3 is 19 residues long. CDR1 and CDR2 (germline): LGHNA, YNFKEQ. V lost 0 bases and J lost 0; bases outside the gene matches: 12. The CDR3 protein is CASSQEWTGTGSLNTEAFF. DNA of the CDR3: TGTGCCAGCAGCCAAGAATGGACCGGGACAGGCAGTTTGAACACTGAAGCTTTCTTT.

The chain joins TRBV30 to TRBJ1-6, with a possible D match to TRBD1 (6 bases). Germline V gives CDR1 GTSNPN, CDR2 SVGIG (reference sequence). The CDR3 runs to 14 residues. The V gene lost 6 bases and the J gene lost 7 bases, with 16 bases spanning the gap. The CDR3 nucleotides are TGTGCCTGCCCGACTGGACAGTTAAATTCACCCCTCCACTTT. Translation: CACPTGQLNSPLHF.

The gene calls are TRBV28 and TRBJ1-1, with TRBD1 matching over 7 bases. With V trimmed by 2 bases and J by 0 bases, 6 bases remained unmatched. Looked up from germline, CDR1 is MDHEN and CDR2 is SYDVKM. This CDR3 contains 16 residues. This chain's CDR3 is CASSLPLGGVNTEAFF. CDR3 nucleotides: TGTGCCAGCAGTTTACCTCTAGGGGGCGTGAACACTGAAGCTTTCTTT. Looking up the rest from reference TRBV28 and TRBJ1-1 gives the full variable domain: DVKVTQSSRYLVKRTGEKVFLECVQDMDHENMFWYRQDPGLGLRLIYFSYDVKMKEKGDIPEGYSVSREKKERFSLILESASTNQTSMYLCASSLPLGGVNTEAFFGQGTRLTVV.

This rearrangement joins TRBV4-1 to TRBJ1-4; D unresolved. CDR1 and CDR2 from the germline V gene are MGHRA and YSYEKL. The CDR3 runs to 14 residues. Trimming removed 0 bases from V and 7 bases from J, with 9 bases in between. As DNA, the CDR3 is TGCGCCAGCAGCCAAGATGTCTTGAGTGAAAAACTGTTTTTT. This codes for CASSQDVLSEKLFF.

V gene TRBV19 combines with J gene TRBJ2-1, with 10 positions matching TRBD2. With V trimmed by 6 bases and J by 7 bases, 12 bases remained unmatched. Germline assignment: CDR1 LNHDA and CDR2 SQIVND (reference sequence). This CDR3 region has 16 residues. The CDR3 protein is CASSPGPGLARNEQFF. The CDR3, as DNA: TGTGCCAGTAGCCCTGGGCCGGGACTAGCGAGGAATGAGCAGTTCTTC.

V is TRBV5-4 and J is TRBJ2-1; 14 nucleotides align to TRBD2. CDR3 length: 17 amino acids. CDR1 and CDR2 from the germline V gene are SGHNT and YYREEE (reference sequence). J lost 1 base, V lost 0 bases, and 0 bases had no gene match. CDR3 in amino acids: CASSLGLAGGSYNEQFF. CDR3 bases: TGTGCCAGCAGCTTGGGACTAGCGGGAGGGTCCTACAATGAGCAGTTCTTC.

The chain carries TRBV6-1 and TRBJ2-7; 8 bases align to TRBD1. The germline V gene encodes CDR1 MNHNS and CDR2 SASEGT. The trim removed 5 bases at V and 6 bases at J, leaving 9 bases unmatched. The CDR3 spans 14 residues. The CDR3 DNA sequence: TGTGCCAGCAGTTTACGGACAGGGCCCATCGAGCAGTACTTC. It codes for CASSLRTGPIEQYF.

Here the CDR3 DNA reads TGTGCCAGCAGCTCATACTCGAGCGATAGGGGCGCAGGGACTATCCGGCACGGGGAGCTGTTTTTT. It is translated as CASSSYSSDRGAGTIRHGELFF. The chain recombines TRBV7-4 with TRBJ2-2; 7 nucleotides align to TRBD2. V dropped 4 bases and J dropped 7; count of bases not matched to a gene: 30. Germline CDR1 is SGHVT and CDR2 is SQSDAQ. The CDR3 is 22 residues long.

V gene TRBV28 combines with J gene TRBJ1-5; a weak D match, TRBD1 (5 bases). The V end lost 4 bases, the J end lost 0 bases, and 10 bases lay between the germline ends. This CDR3 contains 15 residues. Germline V CDR1 and CDR2: MDHEN, SYDVKM. The CDR3 coding sequence is TGTGCCAGCAGTTCCTCTCAGGGTAGCAATCAGCCCCAGCATTTT. This gives the protein CASSSSQGSNQPQHF.